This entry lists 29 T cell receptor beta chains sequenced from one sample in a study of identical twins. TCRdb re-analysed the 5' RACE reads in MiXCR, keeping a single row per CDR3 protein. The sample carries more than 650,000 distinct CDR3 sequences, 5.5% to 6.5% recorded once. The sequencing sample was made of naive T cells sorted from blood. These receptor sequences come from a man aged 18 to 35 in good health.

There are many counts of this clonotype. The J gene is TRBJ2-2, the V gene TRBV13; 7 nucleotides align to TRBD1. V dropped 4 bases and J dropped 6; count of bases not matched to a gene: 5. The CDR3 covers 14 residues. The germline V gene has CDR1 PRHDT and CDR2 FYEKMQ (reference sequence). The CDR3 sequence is CASSSRQGPGELFF. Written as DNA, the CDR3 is TGTGCCAGCAGCTCAAGACAGGGTCCCGGGGAGCTGTTTTTT.

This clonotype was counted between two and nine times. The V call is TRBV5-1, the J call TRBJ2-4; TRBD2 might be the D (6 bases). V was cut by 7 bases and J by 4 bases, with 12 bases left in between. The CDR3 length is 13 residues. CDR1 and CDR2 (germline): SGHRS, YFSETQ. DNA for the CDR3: TGCGCCAGCGGTAGGGACTCTAAAAACATTCAGTACTTC. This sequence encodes CASGRDSKNIQYF.

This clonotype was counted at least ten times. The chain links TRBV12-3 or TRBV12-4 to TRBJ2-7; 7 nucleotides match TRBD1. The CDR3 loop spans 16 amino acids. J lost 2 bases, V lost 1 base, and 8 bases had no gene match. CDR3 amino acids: CASSLEGTVQTYEQYF. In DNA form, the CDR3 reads TGTGCCAGCAGTTTAGAAGGGACAGTCCAGACCTACGAGCAGTACTTC.

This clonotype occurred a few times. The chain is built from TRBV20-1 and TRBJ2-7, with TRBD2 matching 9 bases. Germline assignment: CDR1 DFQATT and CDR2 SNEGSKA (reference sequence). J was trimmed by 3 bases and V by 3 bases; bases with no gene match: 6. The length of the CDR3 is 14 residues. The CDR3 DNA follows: TGCAGTGCTAGTCTAGCGGGAAATATCTACGAGCAGTACTTC. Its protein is CSASLAGNIYEQYF.

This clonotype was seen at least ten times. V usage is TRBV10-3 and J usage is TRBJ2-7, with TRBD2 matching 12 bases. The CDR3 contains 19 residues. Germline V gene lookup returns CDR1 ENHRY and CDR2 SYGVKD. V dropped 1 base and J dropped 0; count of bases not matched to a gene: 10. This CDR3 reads CAISEWPSGRAEPSYEQYF. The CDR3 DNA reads TGTGCCATCAGTGAGTGGCCTAGCGGGAGGGCCGAGCCCTCCTACGAGCAGTACTTC.

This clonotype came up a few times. Here the CDR3 DNA reads TGTGCCAGCAGCTGGGTAGGGGAGACCTCCTCCTACGAGCAGTACTTC. It is translated as CASSWVGETSSYEQYF. This rearrangement joins TRBV28 to TRBJ2-7, with D perhaps being TRBD1 or TRBD2 (5 bases each). Germline CDR1 and CDR2: MDHEN and SYDVKM. The CDR3 runs 16 residues. V was cut by 6 bases and J by 0 bases, with 18 bases left in between. Using reference TRBV28 and TRBJ2-7 for the parts outside the CDR3, the full variable domain is DVKVTQSSRYLVKRTGEKVFLECVQDMDHENMFWYRQDPGLGLRLIYFSYDVKMKEKGDIPEGYSVSREKKERFSLILESASTNQTSMYLCASSWVGETSSYEQYFGPGTRLTVT.

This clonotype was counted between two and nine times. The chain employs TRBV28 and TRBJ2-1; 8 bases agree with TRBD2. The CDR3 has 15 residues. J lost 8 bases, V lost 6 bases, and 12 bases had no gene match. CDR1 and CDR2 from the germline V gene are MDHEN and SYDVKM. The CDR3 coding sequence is TGTGCCAGCAGAGGTAGCGGGGTTGAGGGCGATGAGCAGTTCTTC. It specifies CASRGSGVEGDEQFF.

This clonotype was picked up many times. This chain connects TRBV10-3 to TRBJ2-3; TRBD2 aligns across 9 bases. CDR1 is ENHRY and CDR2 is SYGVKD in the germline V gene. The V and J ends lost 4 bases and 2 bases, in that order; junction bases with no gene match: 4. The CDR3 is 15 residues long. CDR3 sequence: CAISVLAGATDTQYF. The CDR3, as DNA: TGTGCCATCAGTGTCTTAGCGGGAGCCACAGATACGCAGTATTTT.

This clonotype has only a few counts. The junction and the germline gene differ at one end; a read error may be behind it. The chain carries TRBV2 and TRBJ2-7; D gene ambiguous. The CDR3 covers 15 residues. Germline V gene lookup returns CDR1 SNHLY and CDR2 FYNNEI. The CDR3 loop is CASTVGVTASSEQYF. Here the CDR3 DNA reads TGTGCCAGCACCGTTGGGGTGACGGCATCCTCCGAGCAGTACTTC.

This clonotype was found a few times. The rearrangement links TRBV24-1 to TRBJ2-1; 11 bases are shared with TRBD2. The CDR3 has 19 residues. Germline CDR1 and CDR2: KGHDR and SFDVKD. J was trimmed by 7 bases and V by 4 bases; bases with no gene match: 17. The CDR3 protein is CATSEGTSGRDLFYNEQFF. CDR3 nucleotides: TGTGCCACCAGTGAAGGGACTAGCGGAAGGGATTTGTTTTATAATGAGCAGTTCTTC.

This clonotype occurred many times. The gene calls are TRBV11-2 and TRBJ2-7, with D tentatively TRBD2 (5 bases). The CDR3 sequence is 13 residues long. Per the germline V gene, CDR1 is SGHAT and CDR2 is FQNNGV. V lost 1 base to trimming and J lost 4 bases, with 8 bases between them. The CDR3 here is CASSLGEGYEQYV. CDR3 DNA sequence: TGTGCCAGCAGCTTAGGTGAGGGATACGAGCAGTACGTC.

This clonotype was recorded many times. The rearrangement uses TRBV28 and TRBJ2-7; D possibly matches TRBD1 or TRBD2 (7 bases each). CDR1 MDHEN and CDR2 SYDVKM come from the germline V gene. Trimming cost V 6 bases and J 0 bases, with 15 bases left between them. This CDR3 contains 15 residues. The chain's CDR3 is CASSPGGASSYEQYF. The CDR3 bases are TGTGCCAGCAGCCCAGGGGGGGCAAGCTCCTACGAGCAGTACTTC. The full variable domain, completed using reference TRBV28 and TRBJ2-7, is DVKVTQSSRYLVKRTGEKVFLECVQDMDHENMFWYRQDPGLGLRLIYFSYDVKMKEKGDIPEGYSVSREKKERFSLILESASTNQTSMYLCASSPGGASSYEQYFGPGTRLTVT.

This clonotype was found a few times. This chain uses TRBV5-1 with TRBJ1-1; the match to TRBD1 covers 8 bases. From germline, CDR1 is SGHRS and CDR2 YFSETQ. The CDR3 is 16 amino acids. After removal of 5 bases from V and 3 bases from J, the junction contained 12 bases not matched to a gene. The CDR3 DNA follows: TGCGCCAGCAGACCATCCCCCGTGACAGGGGACACTGAAGCTTTCTTT. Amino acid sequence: CASRPSPVTGDTEAFF.

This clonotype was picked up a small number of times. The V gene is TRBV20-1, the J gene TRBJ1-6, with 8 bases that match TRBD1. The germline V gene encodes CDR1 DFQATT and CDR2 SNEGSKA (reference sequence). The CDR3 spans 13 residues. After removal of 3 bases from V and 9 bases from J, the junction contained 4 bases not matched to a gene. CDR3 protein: CSARDREGSPLHF. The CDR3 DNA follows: TGCAGTGCTAGGGACAGGGAGGGTTCACCCCTCCACTTT.

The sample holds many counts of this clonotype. This CDR3 is CASSPPISREQYF. CDR3 nucleotide sequence: TGTGCCAGCAGTCCTCCAATTAGCCGCGAGCAGTACTTC. The rearrangement links TRBV28 to TRBJ2-7; D gene uncertain. Trimming cost V 5 bases and J 6 bases, with 14 bases left between them. The V gene's germline CDR1 is MDHEN and CDR2 SYDVKM. The CDR3 has 13 amino acids.

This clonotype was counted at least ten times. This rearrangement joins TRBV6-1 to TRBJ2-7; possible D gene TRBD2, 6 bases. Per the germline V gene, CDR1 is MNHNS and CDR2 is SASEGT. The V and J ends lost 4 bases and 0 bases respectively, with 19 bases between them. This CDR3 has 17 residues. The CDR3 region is CASSGPWGDPSSYEQYV. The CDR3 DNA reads TGTGCCAGCAGTGGTCCTTGGGGGGACCCGAGCTCCTACGAGCAGTACGTC.

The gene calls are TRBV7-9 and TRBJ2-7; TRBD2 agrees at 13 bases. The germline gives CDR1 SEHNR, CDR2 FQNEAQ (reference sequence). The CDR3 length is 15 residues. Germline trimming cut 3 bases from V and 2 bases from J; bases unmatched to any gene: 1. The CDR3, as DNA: TGTGCCAGCAGCTTTACTAGCGGGAGGGCCTACGAGCAGTACTTC. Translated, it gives CASSFTSGRAYEQYF.

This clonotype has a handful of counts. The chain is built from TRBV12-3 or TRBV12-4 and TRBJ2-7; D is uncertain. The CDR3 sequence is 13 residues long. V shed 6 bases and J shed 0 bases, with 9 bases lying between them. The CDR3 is CASRPKISYEQYF. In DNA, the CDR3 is TGTGCCAGCAGGCCTAAAATCTCCTACGAGCAGTACTTC.

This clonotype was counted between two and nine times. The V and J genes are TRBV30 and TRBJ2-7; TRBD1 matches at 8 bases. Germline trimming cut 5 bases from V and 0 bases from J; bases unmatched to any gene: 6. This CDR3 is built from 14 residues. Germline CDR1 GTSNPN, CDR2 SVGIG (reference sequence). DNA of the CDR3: TGTGCCTGGGAAAGAGGACAGGGCTCCTACGAGCAGTACTTC. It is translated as CAWERGQGSYEQYF.

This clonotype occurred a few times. The CDR3 nucleotides read TGTGCCAGCACCCCGGGGGGCCAGGTTCAAGATACGCAGTATTTT. This codes for CASTPGGQVQDTQYF. V and J are TRBV12-3 or TRBV12-4 and TRBJ2-3, with D perhaps matching TRBD2 (7 bases). There are 15 residues in the CDR3. The V and J ends lost 7 bases and 5 bases respectively, with 19 bases between them.

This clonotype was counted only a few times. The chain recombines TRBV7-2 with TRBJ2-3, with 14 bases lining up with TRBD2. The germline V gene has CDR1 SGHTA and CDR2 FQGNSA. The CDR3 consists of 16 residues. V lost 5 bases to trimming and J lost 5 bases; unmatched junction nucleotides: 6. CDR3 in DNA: TGTGCCAGCAGCGCGCGACTAGCGGGAGGGGGAGATACGCAGTATTTT. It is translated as CASSARLAGGGDTQYF.

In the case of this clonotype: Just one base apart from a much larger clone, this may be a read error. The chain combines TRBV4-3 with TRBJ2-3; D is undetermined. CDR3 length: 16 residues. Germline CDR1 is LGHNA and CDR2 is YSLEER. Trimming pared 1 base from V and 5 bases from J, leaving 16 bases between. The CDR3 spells CASSQVVANSGDTQYF. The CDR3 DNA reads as TGCGCCAGCAGCCAAGTTGTTGCAAATTCGGGAGATACGCAGTATTTT.

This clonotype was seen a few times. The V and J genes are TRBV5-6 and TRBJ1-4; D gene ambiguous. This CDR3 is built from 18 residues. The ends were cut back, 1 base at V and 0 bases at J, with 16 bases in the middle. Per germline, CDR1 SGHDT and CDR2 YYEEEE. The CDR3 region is CASSLRLGHSATNEKLFF. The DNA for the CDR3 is TGTGCCAGCAGCTTGAGGTTGGGCCACTCCGCAACTAATGAAAAACTGTTTTTT.

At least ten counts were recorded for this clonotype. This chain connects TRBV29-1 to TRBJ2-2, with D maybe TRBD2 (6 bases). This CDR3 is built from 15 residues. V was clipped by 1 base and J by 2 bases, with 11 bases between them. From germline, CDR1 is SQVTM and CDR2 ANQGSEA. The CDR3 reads CSVEGRGRNTGELFF. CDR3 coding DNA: TGCAGCGTTGAAGGGCGGGGCCGAAACACCGGGGAGCTGTTTTTT.

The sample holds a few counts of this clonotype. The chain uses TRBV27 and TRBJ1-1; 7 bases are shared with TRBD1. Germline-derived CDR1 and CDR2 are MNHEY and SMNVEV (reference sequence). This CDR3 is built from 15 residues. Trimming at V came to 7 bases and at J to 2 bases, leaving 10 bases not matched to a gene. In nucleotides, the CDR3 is TGTGCCAGCAAGGAATACAGGGGATCTAACACTGAAGCTTTCTTT. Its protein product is CASKEYRGSNTEAFF.

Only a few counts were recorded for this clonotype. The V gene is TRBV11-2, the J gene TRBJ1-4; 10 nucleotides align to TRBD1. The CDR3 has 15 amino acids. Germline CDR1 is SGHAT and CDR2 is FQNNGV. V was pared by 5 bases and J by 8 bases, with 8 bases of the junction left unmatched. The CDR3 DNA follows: TGTGCCAGCAGCCTATGGGACAGGGGTTACGAAAAACTGTTTTTT. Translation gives CASSLWDRGYEKLFF. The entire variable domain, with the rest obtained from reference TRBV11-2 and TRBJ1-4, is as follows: EAGVAQSPRYKIIEKRQSVAFWCNPISGHATLYWYQQILGQGPKLLIQFQNNGVVDDSQLPKDRFSAERLKGVDSTLKIQPAKLEDSAVYLCASSLWDRGYEKLFFGSGTQLSVL.

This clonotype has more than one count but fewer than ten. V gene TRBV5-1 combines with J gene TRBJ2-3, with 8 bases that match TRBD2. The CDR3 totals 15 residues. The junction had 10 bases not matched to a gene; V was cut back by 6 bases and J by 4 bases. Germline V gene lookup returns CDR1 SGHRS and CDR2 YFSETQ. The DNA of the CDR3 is TGCGCCAGCACGACCACGGGAGGGCTAGCAGATACGCAGTATTTT. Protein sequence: CASTTTGGLADTQYF.

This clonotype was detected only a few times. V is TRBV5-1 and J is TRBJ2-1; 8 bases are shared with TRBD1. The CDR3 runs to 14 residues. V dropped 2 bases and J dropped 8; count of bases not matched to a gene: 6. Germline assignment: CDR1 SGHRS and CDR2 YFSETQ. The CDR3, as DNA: TGCGCCAGCAGCTTTGGTCAGGGGGCAGATGAGCAGTTCTTC. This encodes CASSFGQGADEQFF.

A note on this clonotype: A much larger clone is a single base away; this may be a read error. CDR3 bases: TGCAGCGTCCGGACAGGGCAAGAGACCCAGTTCTTC. It yields the protein CSVRTGQETQFF. V usage is TRBV29-1 and J usage is TRBJ2-5; 8 nucleotides agree with TRBD1. The J call may not be correct, given that the DNA end is closer to TRBJ2-1. The CDR3 spans 12 residues. Germline CDR1 and CDR2: SQVTM and ANQGSEA.